These 5 T cell receptor beta chains originate from one sample sequenced in a study of T cells after yellow fever vaccination. MiXCR, run by TCRdb on the 5' RACE reads, gives a single entry per CDR3 protein. In the table there are about 340,000 distinct CDR3 sequences, 12% of which are singletons. The sample was CD4+ T cells sorted from PBMCs, taken 15 days after the yellow fever booster vaccination. All receptors derive from a man aged 18 to 35 who received the YFV17D yellow fever vaccine.

This rearrangement joins TRBV29-1 to TRBJ1-2; TRBD1 aligns across 9 bases. This CDR3 region has 12 residues. The V gene end was trimmed by 7 bases and the J gene end by 7 bases; junction bases not matched to a gene: 7. Germline loops: CDR1 SQVTM, CDR2 ANQGSEA. The DNA for the CDR3 is TGCAGCGCCGAACAGGGGGCGGGTGGCTACACCTTC. It translates to CSAEQGAGGYTF.

This clonotype occurred once. The chain couples TRBV2 to TRBJ1-5, with 7 bases that match TRBD1. Trimming removed 1 base from V and 9 bases from J; junction bases left unmatched: 6. The CDR3 is 14 residues long. Germline CDR1 and CDR2: SNHLY and FYNNEI. The CDR3 sequence is CASSEGQGFSPQHF. DNA for the CDR3: TGTGCCAGCAGTGAAGGACAGGGATTTTCGCCCCAGCATTTT.

The chain carries TRBV29-1 and TRBJ1-4, with D perhaps TRBD1 (5 bases). Trimming shortened V by 7 bases and J by 0 bases, and 12 bases separated the two germline ends. Germline CDR1 and CDR2: SQVTM and ANQGSEA. CDR3 size: 14 residues. The chain's CDR3 is CSALGGATNEKLFF. In DNA, the CDR3 is TGCAGCGCCCTGGGGGGTGCAACTAATGAAAAACTGTTTTTT.

This clonotype was counted a few times. The chain is built from TRBV19 and TRBJ1-1; TRBD1 matches 7 bases. The CDR3 covers 15 residues. Germline lookup yields CDR1 LNHDA and CDR2 SQIVND (reference sequence). V shed 6 bases, J shed 3 bases, and the junction held 10 bases outside the gene matches. CDR3 in DNA: TGTGCCAGTAGGGGGGGACAGAGGTCGGACACTGAAGCTTTCTTT. Its translation is CASRGGQRSDTEAFF.

The chain joins TRBV4-3 to TRBJ2-3, with 11 bases fitting TRBD2. Germline-derived CDR1 and CDR2 are LGHNA and YSLEER. Trimming took 4 bases from V and 3 from J; bases not matched to a gene: 9. This CDR3 is 17 amino acids long. CDR3: CASSRAYSGGATDTQYF. The CDR3 DNA follows: TGCGCCAGCAGCCGGGCCTATAGCGGGGGGGCAACAGATACGCAGTATTTT.